The 19 T cell receptor beta chains given below trace back to one sample, sequenced in a study of blood T cell repertoires in COVID-19. Assay used: immunoSEQ multiplex PCR; TCRdb lists only in-frame clones, some missing. The sample shows about 260,000 clones, around 80% of them seen only once. The sequenced sample consisted of peripheral blood. The origin of the receptors is a man aged 55 to 69 with acute or convalescent COVID-19.

The chain has TRBV12-5 and TRBJ2-3; 7 bases are a match to TRBD2. The germline CDR1 and CDR2 sequences are LGHNT and FRNRAP. Trimming took 2 bases from V and 6 from J; bases not matched to a gene: 11. The CDR3 is made up of 16 amino acids. CDR3 nucleotide sequence: TGTGCTAGTGGTTTGACAGTGTGGGAGGGTAGGGATACGCAGTATTTT. Translating gives CASGLTVWEGRDTQYF. Combining the CDR3 with reference TRBV12-5 and TRBJ2-3 gives the whole variable domain DARVTQTPRHKVTEMGQEVTMRCQPILGHNTVFWYRQTMMQGLELLAYFRNRAPLDDSGMPKDRFSAEMPDATLATLKIQPSEPRDSAVYFCASGLTVWEGRDTQYFGPGTRLTVL.

The gene calls are TRBV7-9 and TRBJ1-2; TRBD1 might be the D (6 bases). CDR1 is SEHNR and CDR2 is FQNEAQ in the germline V gene (reference sequence). Trimming took off 5 bases at V and 6 bases at J, with 13 bases between the two ends. The CDR3 covers 13 residues. Here the CDR3 reads CASSLRGKDGYTF. CDR3 DNA: TGTGCCAGCAGCCTCAGGGGAAAGGATGGCTACACCTTC.

The sample holds one count of this clone. In nucleotides, the CDR3 is TGTGCCAGCAGCTTGGTCGGAGGAATGGGGGCCGGTGAAAAACTGTTTTTT. Its translation is CASSLVGGMGAGEKLFF. The chain uses TRBV5-4 and TRBJ1-4; possibly TRBD1 for D (6 bases). Looked up from germline, CDR1 is SGHNT and CDR2 is YYREEE (reference sequence). The length of the CDR3 is 17 residues. V lost 0 bases and J 7 bases, leaving 19 bases between the germline ends.

This sequence joins TRBV5-4 and TRBJ1-2; a possible D gene is TRBD1 (5 bases). Germline CDR1 SGHNT, CDR2 YYREEE (reference sequence). The germline V and J ends were trimmed by 5 bases and 6 bases, with 14 bases remaining between them. CDR3 size: 13 residues. This CDR3 is CASSIRVKDGYTF. Written as DNA, the CDR3 is TGTGCCAGCAGTATCAGGGTTAAGGATGGCTACACCTTC.

The rearrangement joins TRBV12-3 or TRBV12-4 to TRBJ1-6, with 10 positions matching TRBD1. The V and J ends lost 6 bases and 7 bases, in that order; junction bases with no gene match: 0. CDR3 length equals 13 residues. The CDR3 DNA follows: TGTGCCAGCAGGGGACAGGGGAATTCACCCCTCCACTTT. Its protein product is CASRGQGNSPLHF.

The chain uses TRBV9 and TRBJ1-6; 9 bases are shared with TRBD1. In germline, CDR1 is SGDLS, CDR2 YYNGEE. V lost 3 bases, J lost 9 bases, and 1 base stayed unmatched. CDR3 size: 13 residues. CDR3 sequence: CASSGGQGSPLHF. The CDR3 DNA follows: TGTGCCAGCAGCGGGGGACAGGGTTCACCCCTCCACTTT.

V gene TRBV2 combines with J gene TRBJ1-1; D not certain. The CDR3 extends over 16 amino acids. Germline V gene data show CDR1 as SNHLY and CDR2 as FYNNEI. The V gene lost 2 bases and the J gene lost 3 bases, with 16 bases spanning the gap. For the CDR3, the DNA is TGTGCCAGCAGTGAAAGTACCCTGGTAGCACACACTGAAGCTTTCTTT. This sequence encodes CASSESTLVAHTEAFF.

The chain joins TRBV28 to TRBJ2-7; 10 nucleotides match TRBD1. This CDR3 is built from 16 residues. V trimming: 6 bases; J trimming: 6 bases; junction bases outside the gene matches: 14. Per the germline V gene, CDR1 is MDHEN and CDR2 is SYDVKM. Here the CDR3 DNA reads TGTGCCAGCAGCCCTCGGACAGGGGGAAGACTTTTCGAGCAGTACTTC. It yields the protein CASSPRTGGRLFEQYF. Looking up the rest from reference TRBV28 and TRBJ2-7 gives the full variable domain: DVKVTQSSRYLVKRTGEKVFLECVQDMDHENMFWYRQDPGLGLRLIYFSYDVKMKEKGDIPEGYSVSREKKERFSLILESASTNQTSMYLCASSPRTGGRLFEQYFGPGTRLTVT.

In its sample, this clone was seen a few times. The rearrangement links TRBV30 to TRBJ2-1; TRBD2 agrees at 9 bases. CDR1 and CDR2 (germline): GTSNPN, SVGIG (reference sequence). There are 15 residues in the CDR3. Germline trimming cut 0 bases from V and 7 bases from J; bases unmatched to any gene: 7. The CDR3 region is CAWSVAGGARNEQFF. The CDR3 bases are TGTGCCTGGAGTGTTGCGGGGGGGGCTAGGAATGAGCAGTTCTTC.

V gene TRBV2 combines with J gene TRBJ1-1, with 7 bases identical to TRBD1. With V trimmed by 6 bases and J by 0 bases, 4 bases remained unmatched. CDR3 length: 14 amino acids. Germline V gene lookup returns CDR1 SNHLY and CDR2 FYNNEI. This CDR3 reads CASRTGTVNTEAFF. CDR3 DNA sequence: TGTGCCAGCAGGACCGGGACAGTGAACACTGAAGCTTTCTTT.

Here the CDR3 DNA reads TGCGCCAGCAGCTTGGAGGGGGCGCTTTCGGCTGAAGCTTTCTTT. Amino acids: CASSLEGALSAEAFF. The chain uses TRBV5-1 and TRBJ1-1, with 7 bases that match TRBD1. The CDR3 has 15 amino acids. Germline CDR1 is SGHRS and CDR2 is YFSETQ. The V gene end was trimmed by 0 bases and the J gene end by 6 bases; junction bases not matched to a gene: 8. Using reference TRBV5-1 and TRBJ1-1 for the parts outside the CDR3, the full variable domain is KAGVTQTPRYLIKTRGQQVTLSCSPISGHRSVSWYQQTPGQGLQFLFEYFSETQRNKGNFPGRFSGRQFSNSRSEMNVSTLELGDSALYLCASSLEGALSAEAFFGQGTRLTVV.

For this clone: In the same sample, other DNA sequences code for this CDR3. This chain joins TRBV7-9 and TRBJ1-5; D might be TRBD1 (5 bases). The CDR3 sequence is 14 residues long. V was pared by 1 base and J by 4 bases, with 8 bases between. From germline, CDR1 is SEHNR and CDR2 FQNEAQ (reference sequence). Here the CDR3 DNA reads TGTGCCAGCAGCTTAGAGTCAGGGAATCAGCCCCAGCATTTT. It codes for CASSLESGNQPQHF.

The gene calls are TRBV27 and TRBJ2-2; 8 nucleotides line up with TRBD2. Germline CDR1 is MNHEY and CDR2 is SMNVEV (reference sequence). The CDR3 consists of 15 residues. V lost 8 bases to trimming and J lost 6 bases; unmatched junction nucleotides: 11. This CDR3 is CASSSGTRMPGELFF. The CDR3 coding sequence is TGTGCCAGCTCCTCCGGGACTAGGATGCCCGGGGAGCTGTTTTTT.

The J gene is TRBJ2-7, the V gene TRBV20-1; D is possibly TRBD2 (6 bases). V lost 3 bases, J lost 2 bases, and 11 bases lay in between. The CDR3 runs 13 residues. Germline-derived CDR1 and CDR2 are DFQATT and SNEGSKA (reference sequence). CDR3 protein: CSASSSGPYEQYF. The CDR3 nucleotides read TGCAGTGCTAGTAGTAGCGGACCCTACGAGCAGTACTTC.

The V gene is TRBV5-5, the J gene TRBJ2-7, with 7 bases identical to TRBD1. The CDR3 runs 14 residues. The junction had 4 bases not matched to a gene; V was cut back by 0 bases and J by 4 bases. From germline, CDR1 is SGHKS and CDR2 YYEKEE (reference sequence). CDR3 region: CASSLEGASYEQYF. CDR3 in DNA: TGTGCCAGCAGCTTGGAGGGGGCTAGTTACGAGCAGTACTTC.

This clone has only a few counts. The chain couples TRBV9 to TRBJ1-3, with a tentative D call TRBD1 (6 bases). Germline values: CDR1 SGDLS, CDR2 YYNGEE. Trimming took 2 bases from V and 0 from J, leaving 15 bases between them. The CDR3 consists of 17 residues. The CDR3 nucleotides read TGTGCCAGCAGCGTCCGGGACACTTTTTCCTCTGGAAACACCATATATTTT. This codes for CASSVRDTFSSGNTIYF. Full variable domain (remainder filled in from reference TRBV9 and TRBJ1-3): DSGVTQTPKHLITATGQRVTLRCSPRSGDLSVYWYQQSLDQGLQFLIQYYNGEERAKGNILERFSAQQFPDLHSELNLSSLELGDSALYFCASSVRDTFSSGNTIYFGEGSWLTVV.

J is TRBJ1-6 and V is TRBV6-5; 7 bases fit TRBD1. The junction had 5 bases not matched to a gene; V was cut back by 5 bases and J by 7 bases. The CDR3 spans 14 residues. In germline, CDR1 is MNHEY, CDR2 SVGAGI. CDR3 in amino acids: CASSRQGGNSPLHF. The CDR3 DNA is TGTGCCAGCAGTAGACAGGGTGGCAATTCACCCCTCCACTTT.

This chain uses TRBV9 with TRBJ2-5; D perhaps matches TRBD1 (6 bases). V was clipped by 0 bases and J by 5 bases, with 11 bases between them. CDR1 is SGDLS, CDR2 YYNGEE, per germline. CDR3 length: 14 residues. Written as DNA, the CDR3 is TGTGCCAGCAGCGTAGCTCGAAGGGGGGAGACCCAGTACTTC. Amino acids: CASSVARRGETQYF.

The chain combines TRBV18 with TRBJ1-6; D is unclear. CDR1 is KGHSH and CDR2 is LQKENI in the germline V gene. With 4 bases removed from V and 5 bases from J, the gap between germline ends came to 9 bases. The CDR3 contains 14 residues. Written as DNA, the CDR3 is TGTGCCAGCTCACGCGGGCAGAATAATTCACCCCTCCACTTT. This codes for CASSRGQNNSPLHF.